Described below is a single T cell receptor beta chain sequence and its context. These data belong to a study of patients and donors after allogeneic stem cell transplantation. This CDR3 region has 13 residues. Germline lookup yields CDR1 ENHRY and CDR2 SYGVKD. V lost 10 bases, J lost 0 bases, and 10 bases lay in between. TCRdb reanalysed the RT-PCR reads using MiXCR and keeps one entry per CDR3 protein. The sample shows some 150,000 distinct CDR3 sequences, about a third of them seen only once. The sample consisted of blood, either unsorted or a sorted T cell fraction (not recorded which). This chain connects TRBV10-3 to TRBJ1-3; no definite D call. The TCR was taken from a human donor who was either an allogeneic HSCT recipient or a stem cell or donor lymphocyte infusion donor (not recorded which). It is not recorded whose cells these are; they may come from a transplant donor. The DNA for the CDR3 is TGTGCCACCGGCGGGGACTCTGGAAACACCATATATTTT. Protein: CATGGDSGNTIYF.